This TCR beta chain was found in a study of cytomegalovirus exposure and HLA in healthy donors. The wider study: Around 200 million T cells yielded more than 90 million unique TCR beta sequences, as an earlier analysis found. Counted in an early data release were approximately 85 million unique TCRs from HLA-typed donors.

The J segment lost 1 base and the V segment lost 5 bases, leaving 7 bases of the junction unmatched. Germline V gene sequence: CDR1 SGHAT, CDR2 FQNNGV. This CDR3 is 16 amino acids long. A multiplex PCR was run with 60 Vbeta primers and 13 Jbeta primers. TCRdb's table, derived via immunoSEQ multiplex PCR, lists solely in-frame clones and lacks some. The table includes 210,000 or so clones, approximately 83% detected once. As concerns this clone: Its antigen remains unidentified.

Overall study results and limits: Reports credit the classifier with highly specific, highly sensitive diagnosis of cytomegalovirus status. Most of the TCR beta V segments (in an earlier analysis) were productive either about 87% or about 30% of the time.

The TCR sequence derives from a woman in her 50s in good health and CMV-seropositive. The V and J genes are TRBV11-2 and TRBJ1-2; 10 bases align to TRBD1. The sequenced material came from PBMCs. The CDR3: CASSRPGQGFNYGYTF. The CDR3 nucleotides are TGTGCCAGCAGCCGTCCGGGACAGGGGTTTAACTATGGCTACACCTTC.